This T cell receptor (beta chain) appears in the sequencing data of a study of monozygotic twins with inflammatory bowel disease. Concerning this clonotype: Its antigen remains unidentified.

TCRdb reanalyzed the 5' RACE reads and collapses them to one entry per CDR3 protein, without DNA. Its table records some 150,000 distinct CDR3 sequences. The study's findings and limits: Healthy twins showed more clonotype sharing with others than IBD patients, especially patients with disease activity. Limited power may explain why concordant and discordant twins showed no difference in repertoire similarity. It was in IBD patients that TCRbeta diversity (inverse Simpson) was lower than in healthy co-twins.

This receptor was obtained from a human donor with ulcerative colitis or Crohn's disease, or a healthy co-twin of an affected twin (not recorded which). Sequenced material: blood.

CDR3 loop: CASSPRGGGEQFF. This rearrangement joins TRBV7-2 to TRBJ2-1; there is no DNA to check the TCRdb D call of TRBD1. CDR3 size: 13 residues. Germline assignment: CDR1 SGHTA and CDR2 FQGNSA. Full variable domain (missing parts from reference TRBV7-2 and TRBJ2-1): GAGVSQSPSNKVTEKGKDVELRCDPISGHTALYWYRQSLGQGLEFLIYFQGNSAPDKSGLPSDRFSAERTGGSVSTLTIQRTQQEDSAVYLCASSPRGGGEQFFGPGTRLTVL.